These T cell receptor beta chains were read from a single sample in a study of cytomegalovirus exposure and HLA in healthy donors. Profiling relied on immunoSEQ multiplex PCR, and the TCRdb table lists in-frame clones only, not all of them. This table has fewer than 150,000 clones, roughly 80% appearing once. The specimen sequenced was PBMCs. These receptors originate from a woman aged 40 to 50 in good health and CMV-seropositive. The CDR3 runs from the conserved cysteine through the conserved F or W. D genes are given only for firm matches. Clone size is not always given. Where it is, it says once, few, many or a class for expanded clones.

d_gene	v_gene	j_gene	abundance	CDR3aa	CDR3nt
TRBD1	TRBV23-1	TRBJ1-5	once	CASSQRDSAFPYSNQPQHF	TGCGCCAGCAGTCAAAGGGACAGCGCCTTCCCATATAGCAATCAGCCCCAGCATTTT
TRBD2	TRBV5-1	TRBJ2-7	NA	CASSLVSSGGGGEQYF	TGCGCCAGCAGCTTGGTATCTAGCGGCGGTGGTGGGGAGCAGTACTTC
TRBD1	TRBV15	TRBJ2-3	NA	CATSSGQGKDTQYF	TGTGCCACCAGCAGCGGACAGGGAAAAGATACGCAGTATTTT
TRBD1	TRBV5-1	TRBJ1-2	NA	CASSPGQGFYGYTF	TGCGCCAGCAGCCCGGGACAGGGGTTCTATGGCTACACCTTC
NA	TRBV18	TRBJ1-2	NA	CASSPERQLNYGYTF	TGTGCCAGCTCACCAGAGAGGCAGCTGAACTATGGCTACACCTTC
TRBD1	TRBV5-1	TRBJ2-5	NA	CASSLRTGRSQETQYF	TGCGCCAGCAGCTTGAGGACAGGGCGGTCCCAAGAGACCCAGTACTTC
NA	TRBV5-1	TRBJ1-5	NA	CASSLGAQGEGQPQHF	TGCGCCAGCAGCTTGGGGGCACAGGGTGAGGGACAGCCCCAGCATTTT
NA	TRBV6-1	TRBJ2-5	NA	CASSSRRGQETQYF	TGTGCCAGCAGTTCTCGACGGGGCCAAGAGACCCAGTACTTC
TRBD1	TRBV29-1	TRBJ2-2	NA	CSAGDRVGELFF	TGCAGCGCCGGGGACAGGGTCGGGGAGCTGTTTTTT
TRBD2	TRBV7-2	TRBJ2-3	NA	CASSSSGGVADTQYF	TGTGCCAGCAGCTCTAGCGGGGGGGTAGCAGATACGCAGTATTTT
NA	TRBV9	TRBJ2-1	NA	CASSPHNSGGYNEQFF	TGTGCCAGCAGCCCCCATAACAGCGGAGGCTACAATGAGCAGTTCTTC
TRBD1	TRBV6-6	TRBJ1-2	few	CASSGTGGGYTF	TGTGCCAGCAGTGGGACAGGCGGGGGCTACACCTTC
NA	TRBV7-2	TRBJ2-1	NA	CASSLAADLYNEQFF	TGTGCCAGCAGCTTAGCGGCGGACTTGTACAATGAGCAGTTCTTC
TRBD1	TRBV18	TRBJ2-7	NA	CASSPGTGVAYEQYF	TGTGCCAGCTCACCTGGGACAGGGGTTGCGTACGAGCAGTACTTC
NA	TRBV6-1	TRBJ2-1	NA	CASSASFYNEQFF	TGTGCCAGCAGTGCCTCCTTTTACAATGAGCAGTTCTTC
TRBD1	TRBV18	TRBJ2-7	NA	CASSPQGAYEQYF	TGTGCCAGCTCACCTCAGGGGGCCTACGAGCAGTACTTC
NA	TRBV7-8	TRBJ2-1	NA	CASGEWEQFF	TGTGCCAGCGGAGAATGGGAGCAGTTCTTC
TRBD1	TRBV27	TRBJ1-1	NA	CASRQQGALIEAFF	TGTGCCAGCAGACAACAGGGGGCGCTTATTGAAGCTTTCTTT
TRBD2	TRBV7-2	TRBJ2-4	NA	CASSPGEREGIQYF	TGTGCCAGCAGTCCGGGGGAGCGGGAAGGCATTCAGTACTTC
TRBD1	TRBV7-8	TRBJ1-5	NA	CASSLGRTGGPNQPQHF	TGTGCCAGCAGCTTAGGGCGGACAGGGGGCCCTAATCAGCCCCAGCATTTT
NA	TRBV6-5	TRBJ2-1	NA	CASSYLGYNEQFF	TGTGCCAGCAGTTACCTCGGTTACAATGAGCAGTTCTTC
TRBD2	TRBV5-4	TRBJ2-1	few	CASSYERGGSNEQFF	TGTGCCAGCAGCTACGAGCGGGGGGGCTCCAATGAGCAGTTCTTC
TRBD1	TRBV29-1	TRBJ2-4	NA	CSVTAGGENIQYF	TGCAGCGTCACGGCAGGGGGAGAGAACATTCAGTACTTC
NA	TRBV5-1	TRBJ2-2	NA	CASNGGNTGELFF	TGCGCCAGCAACGGGGGGAACACCGGGGAGCTGTTTTTT
NA	TRBV4-1	TRBJ2-2	NA	CASSQERRGLELFF	TGCGCCAGCAGCCAAGAACGGAGGGGTTTGGAGCTGTTTTTT
NA	TRBV15	TRBJ1-1	NA	CATSRKKPGQWNTEAFF	TGTGCCACCAGCAGAAAAAAACCGGGACAATGGAACACTGAAGCTTTCTTT
NA	TRBV30	TRBJ2-3	once	CAWSLGRARDTDTQYF	TGTGCCTGGAGCCTCGGCAGGGCCAGGGACACAGATACGCAGTATTTT
TRBD1	TRBV7-2	TRBJ1-6	once	CASSVEGAVSPLHF	TGTGCCAGCAGCGTAGAGGGGGCCGTTTCACCCCTCCACTTT